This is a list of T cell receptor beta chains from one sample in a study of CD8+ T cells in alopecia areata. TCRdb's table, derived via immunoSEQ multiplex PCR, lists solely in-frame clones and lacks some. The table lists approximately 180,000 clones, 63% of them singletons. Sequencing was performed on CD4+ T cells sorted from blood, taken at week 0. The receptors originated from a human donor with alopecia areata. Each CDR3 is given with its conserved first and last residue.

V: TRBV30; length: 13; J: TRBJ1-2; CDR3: CAWSGGQSYGYTF
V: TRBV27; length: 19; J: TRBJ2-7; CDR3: CASSLSGVAGTPSSYEQYF
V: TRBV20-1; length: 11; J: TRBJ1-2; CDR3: CSARGPGGYTF
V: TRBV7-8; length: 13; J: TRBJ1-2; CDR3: CASSTERRYGYTF
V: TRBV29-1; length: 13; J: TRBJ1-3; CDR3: CSVDLRTGNTIYF
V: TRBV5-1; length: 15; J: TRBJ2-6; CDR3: CASKEWPSGANVLTF
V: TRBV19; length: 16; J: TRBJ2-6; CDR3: CASSLGLSSGANVLTF
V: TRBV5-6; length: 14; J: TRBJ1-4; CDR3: CASSYRIVREKLFF
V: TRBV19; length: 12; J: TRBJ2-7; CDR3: CGASGGVHEQYF
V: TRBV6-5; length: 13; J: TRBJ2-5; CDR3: CASRKRREETQYF
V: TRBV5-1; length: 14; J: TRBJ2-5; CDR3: CASSWGTGGETQYF
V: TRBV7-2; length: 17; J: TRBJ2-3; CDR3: CASSLVRGTGASDTQYF
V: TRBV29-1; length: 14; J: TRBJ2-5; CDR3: CSVEVGSLGETQYF
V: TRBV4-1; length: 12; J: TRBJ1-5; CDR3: CASSQEGQPQHF
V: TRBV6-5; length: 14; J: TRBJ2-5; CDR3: CASCQGQWRETQYF
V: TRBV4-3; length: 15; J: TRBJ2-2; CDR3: CASTQHASNTGELFF
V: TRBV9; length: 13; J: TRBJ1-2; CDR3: CASSAGVFDGYTF
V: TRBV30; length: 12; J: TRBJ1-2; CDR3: CAWSPGPYRYTF
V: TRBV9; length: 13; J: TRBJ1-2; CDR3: CASSTTSRSGYTF
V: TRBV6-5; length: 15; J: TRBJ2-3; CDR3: CASSYWGGSPDTQYF
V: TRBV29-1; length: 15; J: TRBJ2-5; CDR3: CSTGVQGAPGETQYF
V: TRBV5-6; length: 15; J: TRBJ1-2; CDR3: CASSLGKGQSYGYTF
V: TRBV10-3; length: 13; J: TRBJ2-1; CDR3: CAIRRDSLNEQFF
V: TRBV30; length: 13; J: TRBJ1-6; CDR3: CAWSVGSPSPLHF
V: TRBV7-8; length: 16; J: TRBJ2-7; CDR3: CASSLGGVGISYEQYF
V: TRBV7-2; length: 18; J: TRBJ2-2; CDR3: CASSPQGAGGPMVGELFF
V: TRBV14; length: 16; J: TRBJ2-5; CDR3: CASSRWDPQRQETQYF
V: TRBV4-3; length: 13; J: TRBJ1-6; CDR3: CASSQDRNSPLHF